This T cell receptor beta chain is from a study of control samples from healthy donors and cancer patients. The protocol was immunoSEQ multiplex PCR, while the TCRdb copy is restricted to in-frame clones and leaves out a portion. Among 90,000 or so clones, roughly nine tenths were seen once, and the ten largest hold over 8.5%. V was trimmed by 8 bases and J by 4 bases, leaving 19 bases between them. The germline V gene encodes CDR1 SEHNR and CDR2 FQNEAQ (reference sequence). The CDR3 is 15 amino acids. This sequence originates from a woman in her forties or fifties with colorectal cancer. The J gene is TRBJ2-3, the V gene TRBV7-9; tentative D call: TRBD2 (7 bases). Sequencing was carried out using PBMCs. CDR3: CASSGPPGGPDTQYF. CDR3 nucleotide sequence: TGTGCCAGCTCCGGCCCCCCGGGGGGCCCAGATACGCAGTATTTT.